This T cell receptor beta chain was identified in a study of T cell repertoires in cytomegalovirus infection. Comment on this clonotype: Antigen specificity is unknown.

TCRdb used MiXCR to reprocess the reads, holding one entry per CDR3 protein. The table shows approximately 260,000 distinct CDR3 sequences, with approximately 22% occurring only once. The sample consisted of cultured PBMCs, taken from culture after CMV antigen stimulation. The source of this sequence is a human donor in good health (CMV status not recorded). Some clones in this sample may be carry-over from other donors' samples.

The DNA of the CDR3 is TGTGCCAGCAGCCCCGGGACAGCCTCCCCGGATAACTATGGCTACACCTTC. Translation gives CASSPGTASPDNYGYTF. The chain is built from TRBV6-2 or TRBV6-3 and TRBJ1-2; TRBD1 agrees at 7 bases. Per germline, CDR1 MNHEY and CDR2 SVGEGT. CDR3 length: 17 residues. J gave up 1 base and V 6 bases, and 14 bases lay outside the gene matches.